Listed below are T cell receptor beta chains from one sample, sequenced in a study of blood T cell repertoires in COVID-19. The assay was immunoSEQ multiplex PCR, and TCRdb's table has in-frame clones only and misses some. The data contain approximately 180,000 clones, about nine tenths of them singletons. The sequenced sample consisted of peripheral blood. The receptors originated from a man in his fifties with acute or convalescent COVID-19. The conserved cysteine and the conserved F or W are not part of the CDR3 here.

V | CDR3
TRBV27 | ASCRGNEQF
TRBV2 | ASSGFSVGTDTQY
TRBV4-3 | ASSQGLSSSYNEQF
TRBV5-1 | ASKAAPRAGELF
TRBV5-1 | ASSSIGGSGETQY
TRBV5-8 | ASSPSGTDTQY
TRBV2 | ASSGTGQDETQY
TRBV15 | ATYPNRGHTDTQY
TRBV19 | ASSIGVGGNNEQF
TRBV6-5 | ASRRGGGNTIY
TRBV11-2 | ASSSPPGAY
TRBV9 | ASSVGGFGYT
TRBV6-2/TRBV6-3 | ASNPGGIQPQH
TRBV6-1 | ATARGETQY
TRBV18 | ASSPPSSRGTGELF
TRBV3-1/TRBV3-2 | ASSRGLAGLQETQY
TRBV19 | ASSPWGSSGIHNEQF
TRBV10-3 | AISATSASSYEQY
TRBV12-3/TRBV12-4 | ASCPGQHYGYT
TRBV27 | ASSLAGGRSEQY
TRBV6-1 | ASSEWQKNQPQH
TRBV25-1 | ASSKGQWVF
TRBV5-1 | ASSPGLAGGPAHEQF
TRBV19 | ASSRGLFQPQH
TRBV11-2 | ASSLSLNQPQH
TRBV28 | ASSLWGQGAGEKLF
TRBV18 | ASSPSGSTDTQY
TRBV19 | ASSMGRDTGELF
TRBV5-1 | ASSLQASSYEQY
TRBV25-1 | ASSEFKTGAANEKLF